Below, 6 T cell receptor beta chains from the same sample are listed, as sequenced in a study of identical twins. TCRdb re-called the 5' RACE reads through MiXCR, storing one row per CDR3 protein. The data show roughly 540,000 distinct CDR3 sequences, under 25% seen once. The same data also went into a second study, on T cells expressing NK-cell markers.

Sequenced sample: CD4+ T cells sorted from blood. The receptors were gathered from a woman aged 18-29 years in good health.

This clonotype was recorded a few times. The V gene is TRBV18, the J gene TRBJ2-1; no clear D. The CDR3 consists of 11 residues. Looked up from germline, CDR1 is KGHSH and CDR2 is LQKENI. Trimming removed 6 bases at V and 7 bases at J, with 7 bases between. The CDR3 nucleotides read TGTGCCAGCTCGCCCATTAATGAGCAGTTCTTC. Translating gives CASSPINEQFF.

The chain recombines TRBV19 with TRBJ1-1; 8 nucleotides match TRBD1. V was pared by 5 bases and J by 11 bases, with 7 bases of the junction left unmatched. The CDR3 is 12 amino acids. Germline V gene data show CDR1 as LNHDA and CDR2 as SQIVND (reference sequence). The CDR3 reads CASSSRTGTAFF. The CDR3 coding sequence is TGTGCCAGTAGTTCGCGGACAGGGACGGCTTTCTTT.

This clonotype has only one observation. The genes are TRBV2 and TRBJ1-1, with 7 nucleotides matching TRBD1. Per germline, CDR1 SNHLY and CDR2 FYNNEI. CDR3 length: 17 residues. CDR3 sequence reads: CTFSFRGGRQGWAEAFF. The CDR3 DNA follows: TGTACCTTCAGTTTCCGGGGCGGCCGACAGGGATGGGCTGAAGCTTTCTTT.

This clonotype came up a few times. The chain couples TRBV5-1 to TRBJ1-2; no clear D gene. CDR1 is SGHRS and CDR2 is YFSETQ in the germline V gene. Trimming stripped 1 base from V and 6 bases from J, with 13 bases between. The length of the CDR3 is 14 residues. CDR3 residues: CASSLIQDPNGYTF. CDR3 DNA sequence: TGCGCCAGCAGCTTGATTCAAGACCCAAATGGCTACACCTTC.

This chain uses TRBV9 with TRBJ1-3; possible D gene TRBD1, 5 bases. The ends were cut back, 0 bases at V and 0 bases at J, with 7 bases in the middle. Germline V lookup: CDR1 SGDLS, CDR2 YYNGEE. The CDR3 extends over 15 amino acids. CDR3 sequence (DNA): TGTGCCAGCAGCGTAGATGGGGGCTCTGGAAACACCATATATTTT. Encoded protein: CASSVDGGSGNTIYF.

The chain links TRBV2 to TRBJ2-3, with D possibly being TRBD2 (6 bases). V shed 4 bases and J shed 9 bases, with 11 bases lying between them. CDR1 is SNHLY and CDR2 is FYNNEI in the germline V gene. The CDR3 is made up of 12 amino acids. In nucleotides, the CDR3 is TGTGCCAGCAGTGCGGGAGTGACAACGCAGTATTTT. Encoded protein: CASSAGVTTQYF.